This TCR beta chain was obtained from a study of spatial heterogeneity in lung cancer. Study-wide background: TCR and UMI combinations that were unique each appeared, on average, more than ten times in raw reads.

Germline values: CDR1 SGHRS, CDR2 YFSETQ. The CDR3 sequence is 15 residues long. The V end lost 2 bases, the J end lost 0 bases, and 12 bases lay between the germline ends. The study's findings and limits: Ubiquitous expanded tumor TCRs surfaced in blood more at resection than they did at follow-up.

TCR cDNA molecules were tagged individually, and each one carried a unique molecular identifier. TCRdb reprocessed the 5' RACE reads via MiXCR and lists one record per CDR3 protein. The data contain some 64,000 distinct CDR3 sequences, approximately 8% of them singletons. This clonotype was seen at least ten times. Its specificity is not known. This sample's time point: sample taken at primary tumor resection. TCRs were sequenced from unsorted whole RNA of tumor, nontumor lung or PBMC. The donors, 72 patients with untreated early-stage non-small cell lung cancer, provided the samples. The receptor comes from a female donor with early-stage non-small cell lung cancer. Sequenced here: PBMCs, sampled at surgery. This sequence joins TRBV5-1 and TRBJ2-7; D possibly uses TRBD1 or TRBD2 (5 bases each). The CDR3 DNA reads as TGCGCCAGCAGCTTTGGGGACCTCCGCTCCTACGAGCAGTACTTC. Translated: CASSFGDLRSYEQYF.